The 9 T cell receptor beta chains below were found in one sample sequenced in a study of identical twins. TCRdb reanalysed the 5' RACE reads using MiXCR and keeps one entry per CDR3 protein. The table lists 270,000 or so distinct CDR3 sequences, around 8.8% of them singletons. The same specimen was also included in a second study, on yellow fever vaccine responses in identical twins.

The material sequenced was CD8+ T cells sorted from blood. The receptors shown here come from a young woman in good health.

The chain combines TRBV11-1 with TRBJ2-1, with 7 bases lining up with TRBD2. Germline CDR1 and CDR2: SGHAT and FQDESV (reference sequence). The CDR3 is 14 amino acids. V dropped 4 bases and J dropped 5; count of bases not matched to a gene: 5. DNA for the CDR3: TGTGCCAGCAGCTATAGCGGGTACGACAATGAGCAGTTCTTC. It encodes CASSYSGYDNEQFF.

For the CDR3, the DNA is TGTGCCAGCCGCTACCGATTGTCCGATGGTGCCCAGTACTTC. It encodes CASRYRLSDGAQYF. The rearrangement links TRBV6-5 to TRBJ2-5; unclear D gene. This CDR3 has 14 amino acids. Germline CDR1 reads MNHEY; CDR2 reads SVGAGI. V lost 8 bases and J lost 9, with 22 bases in between.

This clonotype has only a few counts. The V and J genes are TRBV5-6 and TRBJ2-3, with TRBD2 as a possible D gene (6 bases). From germline, CDR1 is SGHDT and CDR2 YYEEEE. Trimming took off 0 bases at V and 2 bases at J, with 19 bases between the two ends. This CDR3 is built from 18 residues. CDR3 amino acids: CASSLGIIGTSLTDTQYF. In DNA form, the CDR3 reads TGTGCCAGCAGCTTGGGGATTATCGGGACTTCCCTCACAGATACGCAGTATTTT.

The sample holds many counts of this clonotype. The V and J genes are TRBV20-1 and TRBJ2-7; TRBD2 matches at 8 bases. Per germline, CDR1 DFQATT and CDR2 SNEGSKA (reference sequence). Trimming took 5 bases from V and 1 from J; bases not matched to a gene: 10. The CDR3 extends over 15 amino acids. CDR3 sequence (DNA): TGCAGTGCTCAAGTGTCGGGACTAGGATCCTACGAGCAGTACTTC. Its protein is CSAQVSGLGSYEQYF.

This clonotype was seen at least ten times. This sequence joins TRBV7-9 and TRBJ2-1; 10 bases match TRBD1. J was trimmed by 6 bases and V by 4 bases; bases with no gene match: 6. Germline V gene lookup returns CDR1 SEHNR and CDR2 FQNEAQ (reference sequence). CDR3 length equals 15 residues. The CDR3 loop reads CASSSWGTGVNEQFF. The CDR3 DNA reads TGTGCCAGCAGCTCTTGGGGGACAGGGGTCAATGAGCAGTTCTTC.

V gene TRBV7-3 combines with J gene TRBJ2-2, with no clear D. V lost 6 bases, J lost 4 bases, and 15 bases lay in between. CDR1 SGHTA and CDR2 FQGTGA come from the germline V gene. CDR3 length: 15 residues. Here the CDR3 DNA reads TGTGCCAGCAGGGCGACTGGGGTTGGCACCGGGGAGCTGTTTTTT. It specifies CASRATGVGTGELFF.

Regarding this clonotype: A much larger clonotype is one base distant, so this may be a read error. The genes are TRBV4-1 and TRBJ2-1; D gene unclear. The CDR3 has 14 residues. Between the trimmed V and J ends, which lost 1 base and 7 bases, there was a span of 11 bases. Germline V gives CDR1 MGHRA, CDR2 YSYEKL. The CDR3 DNA reads as TGCGCCAGCAGCCAAGGGTTACTAAGAAATGAGCAGTTCTTC. Amino acid sequence: CASSQGLLRNEQFF.

This clonotype was picked up a small number of times. V usage is TRBV16 and J usage is TRBJ2-3; D unresolved. V was clipped by 2 bases and J by 2 bases, with 11 bases between them. From germline, CDR1 is KGHSY and CDR2 FQNENV. The CDR3 is 15 amino acids. The CDR3 is CASSQEPYNTDTQYF. In DNA, the CDR3 is TGTGCCAGCAGCCAAGAGCCCTACAACACAGATACGCAGTATTTT. Full variable domain (remainder filled in from reference TRBV16 and TRBJ2-3): GEEVAQTPKHLVRGEGQKAKLYCAPIKGHSYVFWYQQVLKNEFKFLISFQNENVFDETGMPKERFSAKCLPNSPCSLEIQATKLEDSAVYFCASSQEPYNTDTQYFGPGTRLTVL.

This clonotype appeared once. J is TRBJ2-5 and V is TRBV6-5; 12 bases are shared with TRBD1. J gave up 2 bases and V 0 bases, and 4 bases lay outside the gene matches. The V gene's germline CDR1 is MNHEY and CDR2 SVGAGI. The CDR3 length is 17 residues. The CDR3 loop reads CASSYSGTGGLQETQYF. CDR3 coding DNA: TGTGCCAGCAGTTACTCCGGGACAGGGGGCCTTCAAGAGACCCAGTACTTC.